One and the same sample provided the 32 T cell receptor beta chains below, sequenced in a study of beta chain features in type 1 diabetes. Study-wide points: Moderate yet significant TCRB CDR3 shortening was seen in Type 1 diabetes patients in all four CD4+ subsets.

Their cognate antigens are unknown. Reverse transcription of all isolated RNA meant that expressed TCRB transcripts were sequenced. Here immunoSEQ multiplex PCR was the method, and the copy in TCRdb shows in-frame clones only, minus some. This table holds 600,000 or so clones, about an eighth found once. The sample comprised naive CD4+ T cells from blood. These receptor sequences come from a man aged 30-40 years with type 1 diabetes.

Points on this clone: This specimen includes other DNA sequences encoding the same CDR3. CDR3 sequence (DNA): TGTGCCAGCAGCTTATCCTCCGAGACCCAGTACTTC. This gives the protein CASSLSSETQYF. V usage is TRBV7-9 and J usage is TRBJ2-5; D remains ambiguous. Trimming stripped 2 bases from V and 5 bases from J, with 6 bases between. CDR1 and CDR2 (germline): SEHNR, FQNEAQ (reference sequence). The length of the CDR3 is 12 residues.

The rearrangement joins TRBV7-2 to TRBJ1-3, with 7 positions matching TRBD1. The CDR3 is made up of 15 amino acids. CDR1 and CDR2 from the germline V gene are SGHTA and FQGNSA. The ends lost 7 bases at V and 3 bases at J; junction bases unmatched: 9. This CDR3 is CASNPQGSNGNTIYF. CDR3 sequence (DNA): TGTGCCAGCAACCCACAGGGGTCGAATGGAAACACCATATATTTT.

J is TRBJ1-1 and V is TRBV14; possible D gene TRBD1, 6 bases. This CDR3 comprises 15 residues. V lost 2 bases and J lost 10, with 20 bases in between. Germline lookup yields CDR1 SGHDN and CDR2 FVKESK. The CDR3 sequence is CASSQNTGWSGVAFF. CDR3 bases: TGTGCCAGCAGCCAAAATACAGGGTGGAGTGGGGTAGCTTTCTTT.

This chain links TRBV4-3 with TRBJ1-1, with D uncertain. Germline-derived CDR1 and CDR2 are LGHNA and YSLEER. V was pared by 1 base and J by 6 bases, with 9 bases between. The CDR3 contains 13 residues. The CDR3 loop reads CASSQVSRAEAFF. The CDR3 DNA sequence: TGCGCCAGCAGCCAAGTTTCCCGCGCTGAAGCTTTCTTT.

V gene TRBV25-1 combines with J gene TRBJ1-2; TRBD1 aligns across 7 bases. V lost 5 bases to trimming and J lost 5 bases; unmatched junction nucleotides: 8. The CDR3 totals 14 residues. Germline CDR1 MGHDK, CDR2 SYGVNS. For the CDR3, the DNA is TGTGCCAGCAGTAGACAGGGTCTAGATTATGGCTACACCTTC. Protein sequence: CASSRQGLDYGYTF.

On this clone itself: This sample includes further DNA sequences coding for the same CDR3. V usage is TRBV25-1 and J usage is TRBJ1-2, with D maybe TRBD1 (5 bases). The CDR3 extends over 14 amino acids. Trimming pared 0 bases from V and 2 bases from J, leaving 7 bases between. The germline CDR1 and CDR2 sequences are MGHDK and SYGVNS. The DNA for the CDR3 is TGTGCCAGCAGTGAATATGGGGGGAACTATGGCTACACCTTC. It yields the protein CASSEYGGNYGYTF.

This clone was counted only a few times. This chain connects TRBV29-1 to TRBJ2-3; D uncertain. Trimming cost V 5 bases and J 8 bases, with 11 bases left between them. The CDR3 consists of 11 residues. Germline loops: CDR1 SQVTM, CDR2 ANQGSEA. Here the CDR3 DNA reads TGCAGCGTTACCGATCTGAGTACGCAGTATTTT. Protein product: CSVTDLSTQYF.

The gene calls are TRBV18 and TRBJ1-2; 10 bases map to TRBD1. The ends lost 3 bases at V and 4 bases at J; junction bases unmatched: 5. This CDR3 region has 15 residues. The germline V gene encodes CDR1 KGHSH and CDR2 LQKENI. The DNA of the CDR3 is TGTGCCAGCTCACCTGGGACAGGGGAGTCCTATGGCTACACCTTC. Residues: CASSPGTGESYGYTF.

J is TRBJ2-3 and V is TRBV28, with D maybe TRBD2 (5 bases). This CDR3 spans 12 amino acids. V lost 6 bases, J lost 7 bases, and 11 bases lay in between. Germline CDR1 is MDHEN and CDR2 is SYDVKM. The CDR3 region has the DNA TGTGCCAGCAGCCAGACGGACTATACGCAGTATTTT. Its translation: CASSQTDYTQYF.

The V and J genes are TRBV28 and TRBJ2-6; no definite D call. Trimming removed 1 base from V and 2 bases from J, with 9 bases in between. This CDR3 contains 16 residues. Germline V gives CDR1 MDHEN, CDR2 SYDVKM. The CDR3 protein is CASSLSDAAGANVLTF. The CDR3 DNA sequence: TGTGCCAGCAGTTTATCAGATGCAGCTGGGGCCAACGTCCTGACTTTC.

The chain recombines TRBV19 with TRBJ2-7; 9 bases are shared with TRBD1. CDR1 is LNHDA and CDR2 is SQIVND in the germline V gene (reference sequence). With 6 bases clipped from V and 0 bases from J, the junction kept 9 bases outside the gene matches. This CDR3 comprises 16 residues. CDR3 region: CASRPEGTGSSYEQYF. The DNA of the CDR3 is TGTGCCAGTAGACCAGAGGGGACAGGGAGCTCCTACGAGCAGTACTTC.

This clone was seen only a few times. The chain recombines TRBV5-4 with TRBJ2-7, with D maybe TRBD2 (7 bases). Per the germline V gene, CDR1 is SGHNT and CDR2 is YYREEE (reference sequence). CDR3 length: 14 residues. Trimming took off 2 bases at V and 3 bases at J, with 12 bases between the two ends. The CDR3 here is CASSFGGHRYEQYF. The CDR3 coding sequence is TGTGCCAGCAGCTTCGGGGGGCACCGCTACGAGCAGTACTTC.

This clone was counted a few times. This chain connects TRBV18 to TRBJ2-7; the D gene could be TRBD1 or TRBD2 (5 bases each). Germline CDR1 is KGHSH and CDR2 is LQKENI. The CDR3 spans 15 residues. The V end lost 5 bases, the J end lost 1 base, and 15 bases lay between the germline ends. Written as DNA, the CDR3 is TGTGCCAGCTCAACACGGGACGGAGGTTCCTACGAGCAGTACTTC. Translated, it gives CASSTRDGGSYEQYF.

The chain employs TRBV5-6 and TRBJ2-7, with 8 bases fitting TRBD2. The CDR3 is 16 amino acids. Per germline, CDR1 SGHDT and CDR2 YYEEEE. Trimming took 5 bases from V and 2 from J; bases not matched to a gene: 12. Here the CDR3 DNA reads TGTGCCAGCAGTTGGCTAGCGGGCAACCCCCCCTACGAGCAGTACTTC. As protein: CASSWLAGNPPYEQYF.

The J gene is TRBJ1-6, the V gene TRBV23-1; D uncertain. TRBV23-1 is an ORF, with its function uncertain. The CDR3 has 17 amino acids. Trimming removed 3 bases from V and 4 bases from J, with 16 bases in between. CDR3 DNA: TGCGCCAGCAGTCAGCGCTTAGAGGGTCATTATAATTCACCCCTCCACTTT. This gives the protein CASSQRLEGHYNSPLHF.

This clone occurred a few times. This chain connects TRBV5-6 to TRBJ1-2, with 7 bases matching TRBD1. Germline CDR1 reads SGHDT; CDR2 reads YYEEEE. J gave up 2 bases and V 3 bases, and 4 bases lay outside the gene matches. The CDR3 covers 14 residues. This CDR3 reads CASSWGQTNYGYTF. The CDR3 nucleotides are TGTGCCAGCAGCTGGGGACAGACCAACTATGGCTACACCTTC.

This clone was counted a few times. The chain uses TRBV27 and TRBJ2-1, with 7 bases that match TRBD1. CDR3 length: 15 amino acids. V lost 3 bases to trimming and J lost 6 bases; unmatched junction nucleotides: 8. Looked up from germline, CDR1 is MNHEY and CDR2 is SMNVEV (reference sequence). This CDR3 is CASSFDAGTVNEQFF. DNA of the CDR3: TGTGCCAGCAGTTTCGACGCCGGGACAGTCAATGAGCAGTTCTTC.

The CDR3 sequence: CASSATTRGRSNQPQHF. DNA of the CDR3: TGTGCCAGCAGTGCCACAACCAGGGGAAGGAGCAATCAGCCCCAGCATTTT. The chain is built from TRBV6-1 and TRBJ1-5; weak D call: TRBD1 (6 bases). V lost 4 bases, J lost 1 base, and 17 bases lay in between. The germline V gene has CDR1 MNHNS and CDR2 SASEGT. The length of the CDR3 is 17 residues.

The table lists this clone with a few counts. The chain uses TRBV10-3 and TRBJ2-3; TRBD1 is a possible D gene (6 bases). Per the germline V gene, CDR1 is ENHRY and CDR2 is SYGVKD. The length of the CDR3 is 14 residues. Trimming cost V 4 bases and J 0 bases, with 8 bases left between them. Here the CDR3 reads CAISGTVSTDTQYF. As DNA, the CDR3 is TGTGCCATCAGTGGGACAGTAAGCACAGATACGCAGTATTTT.

This clone occurred a few times. This chain joins TRBV4-2 and TRBJ1-5, with 9 bases identical to TRBD1. V shed 4 bases, J shed 4 bases, and the junction held 8 bases outside the gene matches. The CDR3 is 16 residues long. Germline values: CDR1 LGHNA, CDR2 YNFKEQ. CDR3 DNA: TGTGCCAGCAGCCTGATTACAGGGGGCGCAAATCAGCCCCAGCATTTT. Protein product: CASSLITGGANQPQHF.

This clone was found a few times. The chain carries TRBV18 and TRBJ2-7; D unclear. Germline CDR1 reads KGHSH; CDR2 reads LQKENI. The CDR3 consists of 14 residues. V was shortened by 0 bases and J by 3 bases, with 9 bases between the two germline ends. The DNA of the CDR3 is TGTGCCAGCTCACCACCGGCTAGAAGCTACGAGCAGTACTTC. This gives the protein CASSPPARSYEQYF.

This clone was seen a handful of times. The J gene is TRBJ1-5, the V gene TRBV2; possibly TRBD1 for D (6 bases). CDR3 length: 14 amino acids. Germline loops: CDR1 SNHLY, CDR2 FYNNEI. The V gene lost 5 bases and the J gene lost 6 bases, with 14 bases spanning the gap. CDR3 coding DNA: TGTGCCAGCAGTCCTGAGGGGGAGGGTCAGCCCCAGCATTTT. Translated: CASSPEGEGQPQHF.

This clone has a handful of counts. The chain has TRBV19 and TRBJ2-5, with unresolved D. The CDR3 length is 14 residues. Trimming cost V 3 bases and J 1 base, with 9 bases left between them. Germline V gives CDR1 LNHDA, CDR2 SQIVND (reference sequence). The DNA of the CDR3 is TGTGCCAGTAGTATTCCTGGTTTCCAAGAGACCCAGTACTTC. It specifies CASSIPGFQETQYF.

This clone was seen only a few times. The chain combines TRBV2 with TRBJ2-7, with 8 bases lining up with TRBD1. V trimming: 1 base; J trimming: 2 bases; junction bases outside the gene matches: 1. This CDR3 region has 14 residues. Germline V gene data show CDR1 as SNHLY and CDR2 as FYNNEI. CDR3 protein: CASSEGTGPYEQYF. The CDR3 coding sequence is TGTGCCAGCAGTGAAGGGACAGGGCCCTACGAGCAGTACTTC.

This clone turned up a few times. This sequence joins TRBV25-1 and TRBJ1-5; 8 bases align to TRBD1. This CDR3 is 15 amino acids long. Germline V gene sequence: CDR1 MGHDK, CDR2 SYGVNS. Germline trimming cut 3 bases from V and 2 bases from J; bases unmatched to any gene: 3. DNA for the CDR3: TGTGCCAGCAGTGAGGACAGGGTGGGCAATCAGCCCCAGCATTTT. Its translation: CASSEDRVGNQPQHF.

This chain uses TRBV28 with TRBJ1-5; 8 nucleotides agree with TRBD1. Germline V gene sequence: CDR1 MDHEN, CDR2 SYDVKM. V shed 5 bases and J 4 bases; nucleotides not matched to a gene: 4. CDR3 length equals 14 residues. The CDR3 nucleotides read TGTGCCAGCAGTCCGGACAGGGCGAATCAGCCCCAGCATTTT. Its protein product is CASSPDRANQPQHF.

The sample holds a few counts of this clone. This rearrangement joins TRBV25-1 to TRBJ2-7, with a possible D match to TRBD2 (6 bases). CDR3 length equals 14 residues. Germline V gene data show CDR1 as MGHDK and CDR2 as SYGVNS. With 3 bases removed from V and 6 bases from J, the gap between germline ends came to 15 bases. CDR3 sequence (DNA): TGTGCCAGCAGTGATCCGGGAGTTCTACGCGAGCAGTACTTC. It is translated as CASSDPGVLREQYF.

This clone was seen a few times. This sequence joins TRBV7-9 and TRBJ1-1; the D is unclear. V was shortened by 5 bases and J by 4 bases, with 11 bases between the two germline ends. The CDR3 totals 13 residues. The germline CDR1 and CDR2 sequences are SEHNR and FQNEAQ (reference sequence). CDR3 amino acids: CASSETWGTEAFF. The DNA for the CDR3 is TGTGCCAGCAGCGAAACATGGGGCACTGAAGCTTTCTTT.

The table lists this clone with a few counts. Within the sample, other DNA sequences also encode this same CDR3. CDR3: CASSPSSSYNEQFF. CDR3 bases: TGTGCCAGCAGCCCTAGCAGTTCCTACAATGAGCAGTTCTTC. The chain couples TRBV7-9 to TRBJ2-1; tentatively, D is TRBD2 (5 bases). The CDR3 contains 14 residues. The V end lost 5 bases, the J end lost 1 base, and 9 bases lay between the germline ends. Germline CDR1 SEHNR, CDR2 FQNEAQ (reference sequence).

This rearrangement joins TRBV7-3 to TRBJ1-2; possible D gene TRBD1, 5 bases. CDR3 length equals 14 residues. Trimming stripped 8 bases from V and 8 bases from J, with 21 bases between. Germline lookup yields CDR1 SGHTA and CDR2 FQGTGA. The CDR3 protein is CASGVQGRVDGYTF. The CDR3 DNA sequence: TGTGCCAGCGGGGTCCAGGGAAGAGTGGACGGCTACACCTTC.

This chain links TRBV2 with TRBJ2-3; possibly TRBD1 for D (6 bases). The CDR3 contains 13 residues. V dropped 7 bases and J dropped 3 bases, with 11 bases sitting between them. In germline, CDR1 is SNHLY, CDR2 FYNNEI. CDR3 sequence (DNA): TGTGCCAGCAACTCACAGGGAACAGATACGCAGTATTTT. It codes for CASNSQGTDTQYF.

This clone has more than one count but fewer than ten. The chain carries TRBV4-2 and TRBJ2-3; the match to TRBD2 covers 8 bases. Trimming removed 0 bases from V and 2 bases from J; junction bases left unmatched: 4. The CDR3 runs 16 residues. CDR1 LGHNA and CDR2 YNFKEQ come from the germline V gene. Written as DNA, the CDR3 is TGTGCCAGCAGCCAAGAGGGGACTAGGTCCACAGATACGCAGTATTTT. Translated: CASSQEGTRSTDTQYF.